The 17 T cell receptor beta chains reported below all come from one sample, sequenced in a study of graft-versus-host responses after intestinal transplantation. The antigens for these receptors are not known. This table comes from immunoSEQ multiplex PCR, and its TCRdb copy is limited to in-frame clones, with some not included. The table shows about 66,000 clones, with less than 95% occurring only once. Material: unstimulated CD8+ T cells sorted from spleen or lymph node cells, obtained before intestinal transplant. The receptor set was obtained from a human donor who received an intestinal transplant.

This clone was seen just once. The chain employs TRBV2 and TRBJ2-5; the D is unclear. The J call may be mistaken, given a closer DNA end match to TRBJ2-7. The CDR3 runs to 13 residues. Germline CDR1 reads SNHLY; CDR2 reads FYNNEI. The CDR3 reads CASSERLDYEQYF. The CDR3 DNA is TGTGCCAGCAGCGAGAGGCTAGATTACGAGCAGTACTTC.

The chain carries TRBV6-4 and TRBJ2-2; D is undetermined. V was shortened by 0 bases and J by 2 bases, with 10 bases between the two germline ends. This CDR3 has 16 amino acids. CDR1 and CDR2 (germline): MRHNA, SNTAGT. This CDR3 is CASSDSITVNTGELFF. The DNA of the CDR3 is TGTGCCAGCAGTGACTCGATAACAGTAAACACCGGGGAGCTGTTTTTT.

The chain joins TRBV2 to TRBJ2-7; D is possibly TRBD1 (6 bases). This CDR3 has 13 amino acids. Trimming took 4 bases from V and 3 from J, leaving 10 bases between them. In germline, CDR1 is SNHLY, CDR2 FYNNEI. This chain's CDR3 is CASSGGTNYEQYF. CDR3 DNA: TGTGCCAGCAGTGGGGGGACAAACTACGAGCAGTACTTC.

The chain has TRBV15 and TRBJ2-7; D is perhaps TRBD2 (6 bases). V was clipped by 0 bases and J by 7 bases, with 16 bases between them. From germline, CDR1 is LNHNV and CDR2 YYDKDF (reference sequence). The CDR3 is made up of 15 amino acids. The CDR3 DNA follows: TGTGCCACCAGCAGAGATGGGGGGTCGACTAGGGAGCAGTACTTC. Its translation is CATSRDGGSTREQYF.

The CDR3 DNA reads as TGTGCCAGCATCGCGATCGACACTGAAGCTTTCTTT. Translation: CASIAIDTEAFF. The chain joins TRBV6-6 to TRBJ1-1; no clear D. Germline loops: CDR1 MNHNY, CDR2 SVGAGI (reference sequence). Between the trimmed V and J ends, which lost 7 bases and 3 bases, there was a span of 9 bases. This CDR3 has 12 amino acids.

The genes are TRBV6-5 and TRBJ2-7, with a weak D call TRBD1 (5 bases). V dropped 7 bases and J dropped 4 bases, with 14 bases sitting between them. CDR1 is MNHEY, CDR2 SVGAGI, per germline. The CDR3 runs to 13 residues. The CDR3 loop reads CASTSRAPYEQYF. CDR3 DNA sequence: TGTGCCAGCACAAGCAGGGCGCCGTACGAGCAGTACTTC.

This clone was picked up one time. The chain is built from TRBV9 and TRBJ2-4; a possible D gene is TRBD2 (6 bases). Germline CDR1 and CDR2: SGDLS and YYNGEE. Trimming pared 0 bases from V and 8 bases from J, leaving 15 bases between. The CDR3 loop spans 15 amino acids. In nucleotides, the CDR3 is TGTGCCAGCAGCGTAGGGGCAGGTTGGGGGGACATTCAGTACTTC. This codes for CASSVGAGWGDIQYF. The full variable domain, rest sourced from reference TRBV9 and TRBJ2-4, is DSGVTQTPKHLITATGQRVTLRCSPRSGDLSVYWYQQSLDQGLQFLIQYYNGEERAKGNILERFSAQQFPDLHSELNLSSLELGDSALYFCASSVGAGWGDIQYFGAGTRLSVL.

This clone appeared a few times. The chain combines TRBV15 with TRBJ1-1; no reliable D call. This CDR3 region has 13 residues. Trimming removed 1 base from V and 2 bases from J, with 5 bases in between. Germline CDR1 is LNHNV and CDR2 is YYDKDF (reference sequence). The CDR3 DNA sequence: TGTGCCACCAGCAGAGGCGGAAACACTGAAGCTTTCTTT. It encodes CATSRGGNTEAFF.

This clone has more than one count but fewer than ten. J is TRBJ1-1 and V is TRBV29-1, with 10 nucleotides matching TRBD1. The length of the CDR3 is 16 residues. Trimming cost V 4 bases and J 5 bases; bases outside gene matches: 13. Germline-derived CDR1 and CDR2 are SQVTM and ANQGSEA. The DNA for the CDR3 is TGCAGCGTTGTTCTGAGACAGGGGGCTCGGGATACTGAAGCTTTCTTT. Its protein is CSVVLRQGARDTEAFF.

The V call is TRBV6-1, the J call TRBJ1-2; D not certain. The CDR3 sequence is 14 residues long. Germline V CDR1 and CDR2: MNHNS, SASEGT. Trimming removed 0 bases at V and 4 bases at J, with 9 bases between. CDR3 in DNA: TGTGCCAGCAGTGAAGCGGCGGTATTCTATGGCTACACCTTC. Amino acids: CASSEAAVFYGYTF.

This clone has a handful of counts. V is TRBV27 and J is TRBJ1-2; TRBD1 matches at 7 bases. The V gene end was trimmed by 6 bases and the J gene end by 4 bases; junction bases not matched to a gene: 5. The germline gives CDR1 MNHEY, CDR2 SMNVEV (reference sequence). The CDR3 contains 13 residues. CDR3: CASRKDRAYGYTF. The CDR3 nucleotides are TGTGCCAGCAGAAAAGACAGGGCCTATGGCTACACCTTC.

CDR3 sequence reads: CASSLTSGGTFTGELFF. Written as DNA, the CDR3 is TGTGCCAGCAGCTTGACTAGCGGGGGGACTTTCACCGGGGAGCTGTTTTTT. The genes are TRBV7-8 and TRBJ2-2; 13 nucleotides agree with TRBD2. Trimming at V came to 3 bases and at J to 4 bases, leaving 5 bases not matched to a gene. Germline CDR1 and CDR2: SGHVS and FQNEAQ. This CDR3 has 17 residues.

The CDR3 region is CASSRGTAYNEQFF. CDR3 nucleotides: TGTGCCAGCAGCCGCGGGACCGCCTACAATGAGCAGTTCTTC. This chain joins TRBV11-3 and TRBJ2-1; D is perhaps TRBD2 (6 bases). Trimming removed 5 bases from V and 2 bases from J, with 10 bases in between. Germline-derived CDR1 and CDR2 are SGHNT and YENEEA. This CDR3 is built from 14 residues.

The chain is built from TRBV6-6 and TRBJ1-5; possibly TRBD1 for D (5 bases). CDR1 and CDR2 from the germline V gene are MNHNY and SVGAGI (reference sequence). Trimming pared 4 bases from V and 3 bases from J, leaving 7 bases between. CDR3 size: 13 residues. This CDR3 reads CASSLGPNQPQHF. CDR3 coding DNA: TGTGCCAGCAGTTTGGGGCCCAATCAGCCCCAGCATTTT.

V is TRBV10-3 and J is TRBJ1-4; D gene ambiguous. Trimming stripped 10 bases from V and 0 bases from J, with 9 bases between. The germline V gene encodes CDR1 ENHRY and CDR2 SYGVKD. This CDR3 is built from 13 residues. CDR3 bases: TGTGCCAGCACAGTAGCAACTAATGAAAAACTGTTTTTT. Translating it yields CASTVATNEKLFF.

The chain combines TRBV10-3 with TRBJ2-2; a possible D gene is TRBD2 (6 bases). Trimming left V 11 bases short and J 4 bases short, with 14 bases between. Germline lookup yields CDR1 ENHRY and CDR2 SYGVKD. The CDR3 sequence is 13 residues long. The CDR3 region is CAARDSLTGELFF. The CDR3 DNA reads as TGTGCCGCCCGGGACTCCCTCACCGGGGAGCTGTTTTTT.

The rearrangement joins TRBV4-2 to TRBJ1-3, with D possibly matching TRBD1 (6 bases). Trimming removed 3 bases at V and 3 bases at J, with 12 bases between. In germline, CDR1 is LGHNA, CDR2 YNFKEQ. The CDR3 is made up of 15 amino acids. CDR3 DNA: TGTGCCAGCAGCCAGGATACAGGGTTTGGAAACACCATATATTTT. Its translation is CASSQDTGFGNTIYF.